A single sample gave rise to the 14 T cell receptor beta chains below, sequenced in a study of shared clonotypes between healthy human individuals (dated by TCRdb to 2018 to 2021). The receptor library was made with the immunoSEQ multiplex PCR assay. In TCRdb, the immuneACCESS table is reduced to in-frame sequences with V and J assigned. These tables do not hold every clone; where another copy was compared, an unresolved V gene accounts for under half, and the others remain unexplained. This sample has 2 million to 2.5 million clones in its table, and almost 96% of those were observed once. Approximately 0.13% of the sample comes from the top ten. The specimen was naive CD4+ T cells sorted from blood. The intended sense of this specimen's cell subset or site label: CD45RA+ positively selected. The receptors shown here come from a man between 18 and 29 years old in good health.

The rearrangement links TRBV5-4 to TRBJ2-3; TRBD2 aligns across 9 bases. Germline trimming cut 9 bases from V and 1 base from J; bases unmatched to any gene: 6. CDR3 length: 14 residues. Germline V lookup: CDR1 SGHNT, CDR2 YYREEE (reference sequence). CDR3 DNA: TGTGCCATCAAGCGGGAGGAGGGCACAGATACGCAGTATTTT. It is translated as CAIKREEGTDTQYF.

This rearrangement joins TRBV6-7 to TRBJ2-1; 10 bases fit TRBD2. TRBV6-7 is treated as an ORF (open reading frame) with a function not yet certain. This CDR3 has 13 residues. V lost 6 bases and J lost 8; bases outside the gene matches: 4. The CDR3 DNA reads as TGTGCCAGCAGGGGACTAGCGTACGATGAGCAGTTCTTC. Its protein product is CASRGLAYDEQFF.

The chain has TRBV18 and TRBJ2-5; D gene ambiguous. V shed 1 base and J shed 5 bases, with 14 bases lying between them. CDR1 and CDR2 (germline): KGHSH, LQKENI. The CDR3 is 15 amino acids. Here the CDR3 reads CASSPQGMGMETQYF. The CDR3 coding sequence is TGTGCCAGCTCACCACAGGGTATGGGCATGGAGACCCAGTACTTC. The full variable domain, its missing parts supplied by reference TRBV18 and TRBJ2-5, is NAGVMQNPRHLVRRRGQEARLRCSPMKGHSHVYWYRQLPEEGLKFMVYLQKENIIDESGMPKERFSAEFPKEGPSILRIQQVVRGDSAAYFCASSPQGMGMETQYFGPGTRLLVL.

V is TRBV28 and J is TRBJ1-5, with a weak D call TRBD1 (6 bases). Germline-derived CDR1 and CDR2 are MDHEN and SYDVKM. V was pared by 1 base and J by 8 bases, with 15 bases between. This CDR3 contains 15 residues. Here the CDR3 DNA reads TGTGCCAGCAGTTTATCAGACAGGTTCCTAAAGCCCCAGCATTTT. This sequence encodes CASSLSDRFLKPQHF.

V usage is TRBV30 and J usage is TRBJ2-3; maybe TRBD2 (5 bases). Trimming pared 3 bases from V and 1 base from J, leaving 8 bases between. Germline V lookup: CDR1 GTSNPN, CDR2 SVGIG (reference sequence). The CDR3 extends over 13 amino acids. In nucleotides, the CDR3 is TGTGCCTGGAGCCACGGGGGCACAGATACGCAGTATTTT. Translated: CAWSHGGTDTQYF.

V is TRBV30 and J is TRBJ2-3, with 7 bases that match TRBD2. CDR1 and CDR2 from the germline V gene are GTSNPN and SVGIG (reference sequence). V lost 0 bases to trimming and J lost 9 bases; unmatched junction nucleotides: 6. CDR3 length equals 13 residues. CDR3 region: CAWSVGGRETQYF. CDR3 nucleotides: TGTGCCTGGAGTGTGGGCGGGAGAGAGACGCAGTATTTT.

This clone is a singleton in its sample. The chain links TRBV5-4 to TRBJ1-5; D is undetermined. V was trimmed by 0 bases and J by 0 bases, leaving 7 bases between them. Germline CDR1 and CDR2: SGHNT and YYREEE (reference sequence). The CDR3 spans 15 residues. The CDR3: CASSLGRISNQPQHF. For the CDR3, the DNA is TGTGCCAGCAGCTTGGGTAGGATTAGCAATCAGCCCCAGCATTTT. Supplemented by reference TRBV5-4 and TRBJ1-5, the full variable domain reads ETGVTQSPTHLIKTRGQQVTLRCSSQSGHNTVSWYQQALGQGPQFIFQYYREEENGRGNFPPRFSGLQFPNYSSELNVNALELDDSALYLCASSLGRISNQPQHFGDGTRLSIL.

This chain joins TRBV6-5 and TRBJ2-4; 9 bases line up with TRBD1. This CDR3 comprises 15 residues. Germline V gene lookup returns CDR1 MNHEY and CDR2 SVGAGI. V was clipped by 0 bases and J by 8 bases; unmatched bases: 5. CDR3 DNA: TGTGCCAGCAGTTACTCGAAGGACAGGGGTTACATTCAGTACTTC. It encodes CASSYSKDRGYIQYF.

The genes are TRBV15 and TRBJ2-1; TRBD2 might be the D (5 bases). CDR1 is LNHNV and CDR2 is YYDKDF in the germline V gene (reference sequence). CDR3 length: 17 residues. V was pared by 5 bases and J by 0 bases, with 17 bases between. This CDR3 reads CATSSRAASSSYNEQFF. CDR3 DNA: TGTGCCACCAGCTCGCGAGCGGCCTCTAGCTCCTACAATGAGCAGTTCTTC.

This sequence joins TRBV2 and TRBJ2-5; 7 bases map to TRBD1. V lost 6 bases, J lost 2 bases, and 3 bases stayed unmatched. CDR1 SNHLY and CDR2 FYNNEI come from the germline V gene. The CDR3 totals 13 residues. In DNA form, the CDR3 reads TGTGCCAGCAGGTACAGGGGTCAAGAGACCCAGTACTTC. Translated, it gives CASRYRGQETQYF.

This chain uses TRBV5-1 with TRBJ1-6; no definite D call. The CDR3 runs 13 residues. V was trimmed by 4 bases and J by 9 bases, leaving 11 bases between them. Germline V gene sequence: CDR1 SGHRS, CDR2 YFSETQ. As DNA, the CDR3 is TGCGCCAGCAGCAGACTAAGCAGTTCACCCCTCCACTTT. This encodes CASSRLSSSPLHF.

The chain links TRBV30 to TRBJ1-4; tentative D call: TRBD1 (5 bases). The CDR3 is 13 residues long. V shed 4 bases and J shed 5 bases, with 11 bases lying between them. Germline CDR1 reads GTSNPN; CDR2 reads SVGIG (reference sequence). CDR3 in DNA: TGTGCCTGGAAGGGGACCCGGAATGAAAAACTGTTTTTT. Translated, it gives CAWKGTRNEKLFF.

The CDR3 nucleotides read TGCGCCAGCAGCCCCCTTGGAAGTACCTACTCTGGAAACACCATATATTTT. Its protein product is CASSPLGSTYSGNTIYF. This chain links TRBV5-1 with TRBJ1-3; D unresolved. From germline, CDR1 is SGHRS and CDR2 YFSETQ. The CDR3 length is 17 residues. Deletions cut 4 bases from V and 0 bases from J, with 17 bases between.

The CDR3 bases are TGTGCCTGGAGTGAGGGTATCCTCTCTGGAAACACCATATATTTT. It is translated as CAWSEGILSGNTIYF. The chain joins TRBV30 to TRBJ1-3, with D unclear. Trimming left V 1 base short and J 0 bases short, with 10 bases between. CDR3 length: 15 residues. Germline lookup yields CDR1 GTSNPN and CDR2 SVGIG (reference sequence).